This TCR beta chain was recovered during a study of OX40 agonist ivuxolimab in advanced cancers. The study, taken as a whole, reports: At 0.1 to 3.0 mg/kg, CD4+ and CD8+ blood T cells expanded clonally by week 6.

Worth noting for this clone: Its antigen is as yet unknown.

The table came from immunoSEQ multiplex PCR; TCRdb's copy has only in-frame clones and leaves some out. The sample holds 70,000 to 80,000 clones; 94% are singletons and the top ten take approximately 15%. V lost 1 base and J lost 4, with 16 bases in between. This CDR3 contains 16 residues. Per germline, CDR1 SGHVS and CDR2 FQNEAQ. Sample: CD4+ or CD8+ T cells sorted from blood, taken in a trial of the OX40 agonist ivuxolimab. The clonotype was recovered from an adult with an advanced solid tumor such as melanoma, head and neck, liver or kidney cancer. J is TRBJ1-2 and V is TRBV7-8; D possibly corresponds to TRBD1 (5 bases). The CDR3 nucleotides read TGTGCCAGCAGCTTAGAACGGGCAGGGAGGGGCTATGGCTACACCTTC. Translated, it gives CASSLERAGRGYGYTF.